Below, one T cell receptor beta chain is given with its context. The antigen is undetermined. Presence of unique molecular identifiers characterized the TCR beta cDNA libraries. TCRdb reanalysed the PCR reads using MiXCR and keeps one entry per CDR3 protein. The sample consists of 750,000 to 900,000 distinct CDR3 sequences, under 60% of them appearing once. The CDR3 has 14 amino acids. The data were obtained in a study of post-analysis software for immune sequencing data. Findings and caveats of the study: Among multiple sclerosis patients, normalized Chao1 diversity was significantly below that of controls. F measure clustering grouped samples strongly by preparation batch. When patients were compared with controls, roughly five TRBV segments were more frequent, TRBV5-6, TRBV5-1 and TRBV20-1 among them.

This rearrangement joins TRBV12-3 or TRBV12-4 to TRBJ2-7; D not certain. The J call may be incorrect, as the DNA end agrees better with TRBJ2-5. The specimen was blood. The sequence was collected from a girl between 5 and 17 years old with multiple sclerosis. CDR3 sequence (DNA): TGTGCCAGCAGCACCCGCATGCCCGGAGAGACCCAGTACTTC. Translated: CASSTRMPGETQYF.